One and the same sample provided the 24 T cell receptor beta chains below, sequenced in a study of control samples from healthy donors and cancer patients. The table came from immunoSEQ multiplex PCR; TCRdb's copy has only in-frame clones and leaves some out. This table has 150,000 or so clones, around 90% appearing once. The sample comprised blood. The receptor set was obtained from a man aged 18 to 29 in good health.

J is TRBJ2-2 and V is TRBV18, with 9 bases matching TRBD1. In germline, CDR1 is KGHSH, CDR2 LQKENI. V shed 0 bases and J 4 bases; nucleotides not matched to a gene: 6. The CDR3 is made up of 17 amino acids. For the CDR3, the DNA is TGTGCCAGCTCACCACCGTCCCGACAGGGGGGCACCGGGGAGCTGTTTTTT. Amino acid sequence: CASSPPSRQGGTGELFF.

This clone was observed once. The chain joins TRBV12-5 to TRBJ2-1; TRBD2 matches 8 bases. The V segment lost 6 bases and the J segment 3 bases; nucleotides outside the gene matches: 7. This CDR3 region has 15 residues. Germline V gives CDR1 LGHNT, CDR2 FRNRAP. DNA of the CDR3: TGTGCTAGTGGGGCTGGAGCGGGGGTCTACAATGAGCAGTTCTTC. Translated, it gives CASGAGAGVYNEQFF.

This clone was recorded once. This sequence joins TRBV5-1 and TRBJ1-6; TRBD1 matches at 9 bases. The CDR3 has 15 amino acids. Germline V lookup: CDR1 SGHRS, CDR2 YFSETQ. The trim removed 4 bases at V and 7 bases at J, leaving 6 bases unmatched. CDR3 DNA sequence: TGCGCCAGCAGCCTAGGACAGGGGATCAATTCACCCCTCCACTTT. As protein: CASSLGQGINSPLHF.

This chain uses TRBV5-1 with TRBJ2-5, with 9 nucleotides matching TRBD1. Germline V lookup: CDR1 SGHRS, CDR2 YFSETQ. Trimming took 0 bases from V and 2 from J; bases not matched to a gene: 2. This CDR3 has 15 amino acids. This chain's CDR3 is CASSLEGTGQETQYF. Here the CDR3 DNA reads TGCGCCAGCAGCTTGGAGGGGACAGGGCAAGAGACCCAGTACTTC.

J is TRBJ2-5 and V is TRBV6-5; either TRBD1 or TRBD2 may supply D (6 bases each). V was pared by 7 bases and J by 5 bases, with 14 bases between. The CDR3 is made up of 13 amino acids. Germline lookup yields CDR1 MNHEY and CDR2 SVGAGI. DNA for the CDR3: TGTGCCAGCACCACGGGGGCCGGGGAGACCCAGTACTTC. Translated, it gives CASTTGAGETQYF.

The rearrangement links TRBV5-1 to TRBJ1-2, with no clear D. Trimming took 2 bases from V and 0 from J, leaving 8 bases between them. The germline V gene has CDR1 SGHRS and CDR2 YFSETQ. The CDR3 extends over 14 amino acids. Written as DNA, the CDR3 is TGCGCCAGCAGCTTACACCAGTCTAACTATGGCTACACCTTC. This translates into CASSLHQSNYGYTF.

The V and J genes are TRBV4-1 and TRBJ1-1; 9 positions agree with TRBD1. This CDR3 is 16 amino acids long. Germline assignment: CDR1 MGHRA and CDR2 YSYEKL. The V gene end was trimmed by 0 bases and the J gene end by 4 bases; junction bases not matched to a gene: 6. This CDR3 is CASSQDPGTGTTEAFF. The CDR3 nucleotides read TGCGCCAGCAGCCAAGATCCCGGGACAGGGACCACTGAAGCTTTCTTT.

This chain uses TRBV19 with TRBJ1-5, with 8 nucleotides matching TRBD1. CDR3 length: 16 residues. Germline CDR1 is LNHDA and CDR2 is SQIVND (reference sequence). The J segment lost 4 bases and the V segment lost 6 bases, leaving 11 bases of the junction unmatched. The CDR3 DNA is TGTGCCAGTAGGGAGCAGGGGGCCTTCGGGAATCAGCCCCAGCATTTT. It codes for CASREQGAFGNQPQHF.

V gene TRBV7-2 combines with J gene TRBJ1-2; no clear D gene. Germline lookup yields CDR1 SGHTA and CDR2 FQGNSA. This CDR3 spans 15 amino acids. Trimming removed 4 bases at V and 0 bases at J, with 12 bases between. The CDR3 region has the DNA TGTGCCAGCAGCTCCCCCCCAGTCTCTAACTATGGCTACACCTTC. It specifies CASSSPPVSNYGYTF.

The J gene is TRBJ2-2, the V gene TRBV3-1 (or the pseudogene TRBV3-2), with D possibly being TRBD2 (7 bases). V lost 1 base and J 6 bases, leaving 21 bases between the germline ends. From germline, CDR1 is LGHDT and CDR2 YNNKEL (reference sequence). The CDR3 has 18 residues. CDR3 sequence (DNA): TGTGCCAGCAGCCAAGCGGTCCTTTGGCGGGGGCCCCCCGGGGAGCTGTTTTTT. The encoded protein is CASSQAVLWRGPPGELFF.

The V and J genes are TRBV6-5 and TRBJ2-3, with a weak D call TRBD2 (6 bases). Trimming removed 7 bases from V and 6 bases from J, with 17 bases in between. Germline V gene data show CDR1 as MNHEY and CDR2 as SVGAGI. This CDR3 spans 14 amino acids. The CDR3 is CASTEGLIGDTQYF. The CDR3 bases are TGTGCCAGCACGGAGGGGCTGATCGGTGATACGCAGTATTTT.

This sequence joins TRBV7-3 and TRBJ2-3; tentative D call: TRBD2 (5 bases). Germline V gene lookup returns CDR1 SGHTA and CDR2 FQGTGA. The V end was cut by 2 bases, the J end by 1 base, with 13 bases between. This CDR3 region has 16 residues. CDR3 loop: CASSLYSGVGTDTQYF. As DNA, the CDR3 is TGTGCCAGCAGCTTATATTCCGGGGTTGGCACAGATACGCAGTATTTT. Full variable domain (missing parts from reference TRBV7-3 and TRBJ2-3): GAGVSQTPSNKVTEKGKYVELRCDPISGHTALYWYRQSLGQGPEFLIYFQGTGAADDSGLPNDRFFAVRPEGSVSTLKIQRTERGDSAVYLCASSLYSGVGTDTQYFGPGTRLTVL.

This chain connects TRBV7-9 to TRBJ2-3, with D uncertain. This CDR3 spans 16 amino acids. V gave up 5 bases and J gave up 0 bases, with 15 bases separating them. Germline CDR1 and CDR2: SEHNR and FQNEAQ (reference sequence). CDR3 DNA: TGTGCCAGCAGCCCCCGGTGGGTTCTCAGCACAGATACGCAGTATTTT. Its protein is CASSPRWVLSTDTQYF. The whole variable domain, filled in from reference TRBV7-9 and TRBJ2-3, reads DTGVSQNPRHKITKRGQNVTFRCDPISEHNRLYWYRQTLGQGPEFLTYFQNEAQLEKSRLLSDRFSAERPKGSFSTLEIQRTEQGDSAMYLCASSPRWVLSTDTQYFGPGTRLTVL.

The chain combines TRBV14 with TRBJ1-2; 7 nucleotides line up with TRBD1. The trim removed 4 bases at V and 2 bases at J, leaving 13 bases unmatched. The CDR3 sequence is 17 residues long. CDR1 and CDR2 from the germline V gene are SGHDN and FVKESK. This CDR3 is CASSLSGGQLINYGYTF. Written as DNA, the CDR3 is TGTGCCAGCAGCCTAAGTGGGGGACAGTTGATCAACTATGGCTACACCTTC.

This sequence joins TRBV5-1 and TRBJ2-7; D not resolved. The CDR3 spans 14 residues. V was shortened by 4 bases and J by 7 bases, with 18 bases between the two germline ends. Germline V gene sequence: CDR1 SGHRS, CDR2 YFSETQ. The CDR3 loop is CASSAGTLNLEQYF. The CDR3 coding sequence is TGCGCCAGCAGCGCAGGCACCCTTAACCTAGAGCAGTACTTC.

The chain is built from TRBV12-5 and TRBJ1-1; maybe TRBD1 (5 bases). This CDR3 spans 15 amino acids. Trimming shortened V by 0 bases and J by 5 bases, and 13 bases separated the two germline ends. Germline-derived CDR1 and CDR2 are LGHNT and FRNRAP. The CDR3 sequence is CASGLVIWGDTEAFF. CDR3 nucleotides: TGTGCTAGTGGTTTGGTAATATGGGGGGATACTGAAGCTTTCTTT.

This sequence joins TRBV11-3 and TRBJ1-2, with 9 bases fitting TRBD1. The ends lost 5 bases at V and 7 bases at J; junction bases unmatched: 11. CDR1 SGHNT and CDR2 YENEEA come from the germline V gene. This CDR3 has 15 residues. The CDR3 sequence: CASSVPPGQGIGYTF. The CDR3 DNA reads as TGTGCCAGCAGCGTCCCACCGGGACAGGGAATTGGCTACACCTTC.

This chain links TRBV7-2 with TRBJ2-3; D unclear. Trimming removed 4 bases from V and 5 bases from J, with 10 bases in between. Germline CDR1 is SGHTA and CDR2 is FQGNSA. The CDR3 is made up of 13 amino acids. CDR3 in DNA: TGTGCCAGCAGCTCCAACCCCCAAGATACGCAGTATTTT. Translated, it gives CASSSNPQDTQYF.

The chain has TRBV6-5 and TRBJ1-1, with TRBD1 identical over 7 bases. CDR1 is MNHEY and CDR2 is SVGAGI in the germline V gene. V shed 9 bases and J 4 bases; nucleotides not matched to a gene: 11. The CDR3 contains 14 residues. CDR3 sequence reads: CASFSQGIPTEAFF. The DNA of the CDR3 is TGTGCCAGTTTTTCACAGGGGATCCCCACTGAAGCTTTCTTT.

This chain joins TRBV19 and TRBJ1-3; D uncertain. The germline V gene encodes CDR1 LNHDA and CDR2 SQIVND (reference sequence). V was shortened by 5 bases and J by 2 bases, with 4 bases between the two germline ends. The CDR3 consists of 12 residues. The CDR3 loop is CASSSAGNTIYF. The DNA for the CDR3 is TGTGCCAGTAGTTCTGCTGGAAACACCATATATTTT.

V gene TRBV19 combines with J gene TRBJ1-5, with unresolved D. The germline gives CDR1 LNHDA, CDR2 SQIVND (reference sequence). The length of the CDR3 is 14 residues. Trimming left V 10 bases short and J 1 base short, with 14 bases between. The CDR3 sequence: CATSHGLSNQPQHF. As DNA, the CDR3 is TGTGCCACCTCCCATGGACTAAGCAATCAGCCCCAGCATTTT.

The chain links TRBV5-4 to TRBJ2-7, with 9 bases fitting TRBD1. Germline trimming cut 0 bases from V and 6 bases from J; bases unmatched to any gene: 10. Germline CDR1 reads SGHNT; CDR2 reads YYREEE (reference sequence). This CDR3 contains 16 residues. Here the CDR3 DNA reads TGTGCCAGCAGCTTGGCCCCGGGACAGGGTGGAGGCGAGCAGTACTTC. Protein sequence: CASSLAPGQGGGEQYF. The complete variable domain, with remaining parts taken from reference TRBV5-4 and TRBJ2-7, reads ETGVTQSPTHLIKTRGQQVTLRCSSQSGHNTVSWYQQALGQGPQFIFQYYREEENGRGNFPPRFSGLQFPNYSSELNVNALELDDSALYLCASSLAPGQGGGEQYFGPGTRLTVT.

This clone has a handful of counts. This sequence joins TRBV11-3 and TRBJ2-3, with no clear D. The germline gives CDR1 SGHNT, CDR2 YENEEA. This CDR3 has 14 amino acids. The V and J ends lost 4 bases and 4 bases respectively, with 12 bases between them. The CDR3, as DNA: TGTGCCAGCAGCTCCTTGCTAGACCCAGATACGCAGTATTTT. This sequence encodes CASSSLLDPDTQYF. The full variable domain, with the rest looked up from reference TRBV11-3 and TRBJ2-3, is EAGVVQSPRYKIIEKKQPVAFWCNPISGHNTLYWYLQNLGQGPELLIRYENEEAVDDSQLPKDRFSAERLKGVDSTLKIQPAELGDSAVYLCASSSLLDPDTQYFGPGTRLTVL.

This sequence joins TRBV2 and TRBJ1-1, with D unresolved. Germline V CDR1 and CDR2: SNHLY, FYNNEI. Trimming took off 7 bases at V and 0 bases at J, with 9 bases between the two ends. CDR3 length equals 13 residues. Written as DNA, the CDR3 is TGTGCCAGCATAACTGCCGTGAACACTGAAGCTTTCTTT. This encodes CASITAVNTEAFF. Full variable domain (rest looked up from reference TRBV2 and TRBJ1-1): EPEVTQTPSHQVTQMGQEVILRCVPISNHLYFYWYRQILGQKVEFLVSFYNNEISEKSEIFDDQFSVERPDGSNFTLKIRSTKLEDSAMYFCASITAVNTEAFFGQGTRLTVV.